The sequence of this TCR beta chain was determined in a study of prognosis after radiotherapy for stage I lung cancer. Study information: Considered medically inoperable were all of the patients with non-small cell lung cancer. Patients received 3 to 5 SBRT fractions with a biologically effective dose of at least 100 Gy.

The study, taken as a whole, reports: A drop in unique TCR clone counts was seen after stereotactic body radiation therapy, median around 9,500 versus 6,500.

Genomic DNA provided the template from which TCR beta CDR3 was amplified by two-round multiplex PCR. For every TRBV and TRBJ gene, a specific primer was used in first-round PCR. Via MiXCR, TCRdb re-called the multiplex PCR reads, giving one row per CDR3 protein. The table has around 29,000 distinct CDR3 sequences, approximately 44% seen once. This clonotype was picked up many times. Its target is not known. At one boundary the junction diverges from the germline segment, which might be a read error. This CDR3 has 12 amino acids. Germline CDR1 reads MDHEN; CDR2 reads SYDVKM. This TCR derives from a donor over 45 with non-small cell lung cancer. This sample comprised PBMCs, obtained before or after stereotactic body radiation therapy (not recorded which). V is TRBV28 and J is TRBJ2-1; D not resolved. The DNA for the CDR3 is TGTGGCAGCAGTAGGGTGTTAAATGAGCAGTTCTTC. This translates into CGSSRVLNEQFF.